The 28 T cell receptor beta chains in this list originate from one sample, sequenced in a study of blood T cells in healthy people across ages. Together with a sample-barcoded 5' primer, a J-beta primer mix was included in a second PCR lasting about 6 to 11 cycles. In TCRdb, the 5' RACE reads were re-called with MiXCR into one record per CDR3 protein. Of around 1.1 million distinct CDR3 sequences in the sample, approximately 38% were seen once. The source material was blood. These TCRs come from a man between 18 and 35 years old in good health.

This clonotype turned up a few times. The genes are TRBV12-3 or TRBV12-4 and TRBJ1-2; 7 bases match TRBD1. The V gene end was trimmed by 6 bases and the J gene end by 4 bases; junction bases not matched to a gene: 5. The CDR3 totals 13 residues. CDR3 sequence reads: CASRPGGAYGYTF. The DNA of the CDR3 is TGTGCCAGCAGGCCAGGGGGAGCCTATGGCTACACCTTC.

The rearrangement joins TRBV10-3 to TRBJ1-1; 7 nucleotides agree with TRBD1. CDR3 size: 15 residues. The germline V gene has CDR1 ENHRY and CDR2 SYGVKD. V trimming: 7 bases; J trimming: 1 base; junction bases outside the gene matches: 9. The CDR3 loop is CAITELQGRNTEAFF. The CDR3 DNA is TGTGCCATCACCGAATTACAGGGGAGGAACACTGAAGCTTTCTTT.

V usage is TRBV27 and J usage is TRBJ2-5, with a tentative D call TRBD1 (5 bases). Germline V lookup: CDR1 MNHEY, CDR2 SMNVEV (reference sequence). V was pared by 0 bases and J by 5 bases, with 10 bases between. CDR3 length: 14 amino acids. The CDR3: CASSLSIKGETQYF. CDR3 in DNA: TGTGCCAGCAGTTTATCGATTAAGGGGGAGACCCAGTACTTC.

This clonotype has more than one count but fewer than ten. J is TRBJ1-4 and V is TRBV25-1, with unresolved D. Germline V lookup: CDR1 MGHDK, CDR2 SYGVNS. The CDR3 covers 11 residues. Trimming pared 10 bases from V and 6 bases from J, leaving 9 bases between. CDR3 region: CATIEDEKLFF. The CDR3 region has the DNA TGTGCCACCATAGAGGATGAAAAACTGTTTTTT.

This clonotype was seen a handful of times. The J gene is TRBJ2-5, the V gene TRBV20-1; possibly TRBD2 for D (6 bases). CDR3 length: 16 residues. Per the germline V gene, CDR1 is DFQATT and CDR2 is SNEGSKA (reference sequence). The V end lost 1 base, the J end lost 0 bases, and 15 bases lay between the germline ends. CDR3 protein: CSARGGGALYQETQYF. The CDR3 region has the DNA TGCAGTGCTAGAGGAGGAGGGGCTCTGTACCAAGAGACCCAGTACTTC.

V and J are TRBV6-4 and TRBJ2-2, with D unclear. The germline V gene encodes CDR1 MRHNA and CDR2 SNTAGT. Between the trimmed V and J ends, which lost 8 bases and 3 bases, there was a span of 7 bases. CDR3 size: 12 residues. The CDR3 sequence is CASGQDTGELFF. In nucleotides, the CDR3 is TGTGCCAGCGGCCAAGACACCGGGGAGCTGTTTTTT.

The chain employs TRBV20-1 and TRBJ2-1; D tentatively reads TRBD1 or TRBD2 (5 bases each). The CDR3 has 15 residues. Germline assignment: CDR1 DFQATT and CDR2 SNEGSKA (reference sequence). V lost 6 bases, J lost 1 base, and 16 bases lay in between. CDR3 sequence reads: CSAPEGTGSYNEQFF. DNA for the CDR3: TGCAGTGCCCCGGAAGGGACCGGTTCCTACAATGAGCAGTTCTTC.

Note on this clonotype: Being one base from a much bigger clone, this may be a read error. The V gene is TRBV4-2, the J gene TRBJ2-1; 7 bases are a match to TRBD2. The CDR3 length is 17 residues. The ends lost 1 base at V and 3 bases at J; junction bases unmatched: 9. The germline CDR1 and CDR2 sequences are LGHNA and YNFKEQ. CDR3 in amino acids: CASSQVFTGGSYNEQFF. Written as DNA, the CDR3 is TGTGCCAGCAGCCAAGTTTTTACGGGCGGGAGCTACAATGAGCAGTTCTTC.

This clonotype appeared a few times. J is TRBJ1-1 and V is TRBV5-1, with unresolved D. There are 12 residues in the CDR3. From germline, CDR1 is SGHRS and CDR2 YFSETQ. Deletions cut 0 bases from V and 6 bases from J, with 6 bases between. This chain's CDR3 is CASSLDVSEAFF. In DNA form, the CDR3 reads TGCGCCAGCAGCTTGGATGTGTCTGAAGCTTTCTTT.

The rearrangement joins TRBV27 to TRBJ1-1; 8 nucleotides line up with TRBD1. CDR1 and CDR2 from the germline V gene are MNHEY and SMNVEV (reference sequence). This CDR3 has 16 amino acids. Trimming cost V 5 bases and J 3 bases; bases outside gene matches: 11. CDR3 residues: CASSPLDRGWDTEAFF. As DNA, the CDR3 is TGTGCCAGCAGTCCCCTTGACAGGGGTTGGGACACTGAAGCTTTCTTT.

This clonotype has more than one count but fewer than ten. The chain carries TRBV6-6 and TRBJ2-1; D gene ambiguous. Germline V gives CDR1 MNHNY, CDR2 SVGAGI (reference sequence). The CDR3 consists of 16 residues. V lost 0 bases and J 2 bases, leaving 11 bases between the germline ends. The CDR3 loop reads CASSYSIQVAYNEQFF. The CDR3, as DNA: TGTGCCAGCAGTTACTCGATCCAGGTGGCCTACAATGAGCAGTTCTTC.

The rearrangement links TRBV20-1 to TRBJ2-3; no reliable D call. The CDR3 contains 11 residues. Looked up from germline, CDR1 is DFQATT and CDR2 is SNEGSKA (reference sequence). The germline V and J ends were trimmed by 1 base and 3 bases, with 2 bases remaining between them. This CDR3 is CSARVTDTQYF. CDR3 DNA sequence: TGCAGTGCTAGAGTTACAGATACGCAGTATTTT.

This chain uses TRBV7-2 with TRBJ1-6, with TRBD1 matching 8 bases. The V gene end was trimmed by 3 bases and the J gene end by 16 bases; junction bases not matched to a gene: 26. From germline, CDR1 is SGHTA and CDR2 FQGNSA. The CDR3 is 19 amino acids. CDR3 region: CASSFDRPGTGLHLRALHF. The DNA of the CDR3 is TGTGCCAGCAGCTTCGACAGGCCCGGGACAGGCCTACACCTCAGGGCTCTCCACTTT.

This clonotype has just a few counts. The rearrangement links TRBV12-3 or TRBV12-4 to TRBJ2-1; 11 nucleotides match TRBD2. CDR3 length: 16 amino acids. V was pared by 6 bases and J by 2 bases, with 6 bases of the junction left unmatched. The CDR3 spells CASSLLAGATYNEQFF. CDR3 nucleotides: TGTGCCAGCAGCCTACTAGCGGGGGCAACCTACAATGAGCAGTTCTTC.

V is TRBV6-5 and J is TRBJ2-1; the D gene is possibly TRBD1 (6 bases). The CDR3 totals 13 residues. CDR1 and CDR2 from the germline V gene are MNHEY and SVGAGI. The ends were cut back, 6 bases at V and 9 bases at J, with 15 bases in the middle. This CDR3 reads CASRGTSTGEQFF. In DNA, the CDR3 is TGTGCCAGCAGAGGGACATCCACGGGTGAGCAGTTCTTC.

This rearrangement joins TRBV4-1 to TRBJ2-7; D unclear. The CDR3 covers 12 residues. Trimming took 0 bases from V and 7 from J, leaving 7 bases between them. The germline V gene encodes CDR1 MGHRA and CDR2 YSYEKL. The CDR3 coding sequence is TGCGCCAGCAGCCAAGAGAGAAGTGAGCAGTACTTC. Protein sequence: CASSQERSEQYF.

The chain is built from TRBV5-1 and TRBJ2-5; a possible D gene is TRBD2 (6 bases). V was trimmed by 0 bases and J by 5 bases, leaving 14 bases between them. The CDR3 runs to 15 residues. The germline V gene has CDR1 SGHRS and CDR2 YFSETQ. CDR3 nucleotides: TGCGCCAGCAGCTTGGGTGGCGGGGAGAAGGAGACCCAGTACTTC. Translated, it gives CASSLGGGEKETQYF.

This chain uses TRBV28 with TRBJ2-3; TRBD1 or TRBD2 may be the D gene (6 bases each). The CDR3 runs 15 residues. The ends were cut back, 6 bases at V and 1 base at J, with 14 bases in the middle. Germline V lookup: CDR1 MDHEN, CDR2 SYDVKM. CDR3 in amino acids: CASSWLGGGTDTQYF. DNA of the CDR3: TGTGCCAGCAGCTGGTTGGGGGGCGGCACAGATACGCAGTATTTT.

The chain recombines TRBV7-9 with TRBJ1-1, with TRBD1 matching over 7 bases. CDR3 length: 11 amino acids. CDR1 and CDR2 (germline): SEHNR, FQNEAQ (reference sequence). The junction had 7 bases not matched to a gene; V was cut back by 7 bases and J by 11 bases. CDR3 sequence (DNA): TGTGCCAGCACCCAGGGGGGGAGGGCTTTCTTT. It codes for CASTQGGRAFF.

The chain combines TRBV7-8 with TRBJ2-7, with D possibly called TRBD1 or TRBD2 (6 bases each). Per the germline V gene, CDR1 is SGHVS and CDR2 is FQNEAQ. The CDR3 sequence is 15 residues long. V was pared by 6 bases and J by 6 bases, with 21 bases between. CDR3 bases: TGTGCCAGCAGTTTAAGGACGGTCGGGGGCGGCGAGCAGTACTTC. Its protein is CASSLRTVGGGEQYF.

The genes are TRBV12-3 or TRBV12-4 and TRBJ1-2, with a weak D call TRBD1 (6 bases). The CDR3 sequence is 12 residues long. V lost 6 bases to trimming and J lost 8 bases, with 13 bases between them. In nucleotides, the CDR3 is TGTGCCAGCAGCTGGACAGAGCGGGGCTACACCTTC. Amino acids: CASSWTERGYTF.

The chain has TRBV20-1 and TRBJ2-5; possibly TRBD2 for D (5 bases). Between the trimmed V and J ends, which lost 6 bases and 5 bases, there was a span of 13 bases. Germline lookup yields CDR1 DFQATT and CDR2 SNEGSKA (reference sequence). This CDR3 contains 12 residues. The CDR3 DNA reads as TGCAGTGCAAAGGACCCGGGGGAGACCCAGTACTTC. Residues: CSAKDPGETQYF.

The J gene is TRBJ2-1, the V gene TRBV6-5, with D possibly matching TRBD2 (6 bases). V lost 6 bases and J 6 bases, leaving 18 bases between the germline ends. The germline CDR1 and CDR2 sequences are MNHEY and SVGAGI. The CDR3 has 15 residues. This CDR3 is CASSPPDGGSNEQFF. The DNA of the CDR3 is TGTGCCAGCAGCCCCCCAGACGGAGGGTCCAATGAGCAGTTCTTC.

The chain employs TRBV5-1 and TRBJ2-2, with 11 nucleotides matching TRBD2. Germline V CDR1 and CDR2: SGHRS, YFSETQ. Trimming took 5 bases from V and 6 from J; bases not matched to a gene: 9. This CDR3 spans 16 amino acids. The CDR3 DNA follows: TGCGCCAGCAGACGTACTAGCGGGGGAGGCGCCGGGGAGCTGTTTTTT. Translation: CASRRTSGGGAGELFF.

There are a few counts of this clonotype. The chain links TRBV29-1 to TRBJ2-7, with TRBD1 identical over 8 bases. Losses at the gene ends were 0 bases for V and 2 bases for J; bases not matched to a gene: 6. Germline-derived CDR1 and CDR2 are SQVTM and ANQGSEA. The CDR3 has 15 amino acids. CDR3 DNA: TGCAGCGTTGAAGACGCCGGGACAGGCCCCTACGAGCAGTACTTC. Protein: CSVEDAGTGPYEQYF.

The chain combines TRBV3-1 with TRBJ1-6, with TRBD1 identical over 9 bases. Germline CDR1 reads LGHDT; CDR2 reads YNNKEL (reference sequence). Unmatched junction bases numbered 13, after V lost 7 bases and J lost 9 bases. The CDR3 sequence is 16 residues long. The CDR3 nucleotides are TGTGCCAGCACCCTGACAGGGGGGTCCATCAGTTCACCCCTCCACTTT. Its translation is CASTLTGGSISSPLHF.

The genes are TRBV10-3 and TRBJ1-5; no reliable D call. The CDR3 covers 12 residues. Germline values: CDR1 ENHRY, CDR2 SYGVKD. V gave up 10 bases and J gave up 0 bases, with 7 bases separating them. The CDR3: CANRDSNQPQHF. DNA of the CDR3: TGTGCCAACAGAGATAGCAATCAGCCCCAGCATTTT.

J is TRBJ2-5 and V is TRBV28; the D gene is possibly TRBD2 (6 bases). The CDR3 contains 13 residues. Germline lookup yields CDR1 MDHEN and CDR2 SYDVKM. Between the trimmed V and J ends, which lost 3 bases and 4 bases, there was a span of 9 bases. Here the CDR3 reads CASSFSGGETQYF. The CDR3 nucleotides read TGTGCCAGCAGTTTCTCCGGGGGAGAGACCCAGTACTTC.